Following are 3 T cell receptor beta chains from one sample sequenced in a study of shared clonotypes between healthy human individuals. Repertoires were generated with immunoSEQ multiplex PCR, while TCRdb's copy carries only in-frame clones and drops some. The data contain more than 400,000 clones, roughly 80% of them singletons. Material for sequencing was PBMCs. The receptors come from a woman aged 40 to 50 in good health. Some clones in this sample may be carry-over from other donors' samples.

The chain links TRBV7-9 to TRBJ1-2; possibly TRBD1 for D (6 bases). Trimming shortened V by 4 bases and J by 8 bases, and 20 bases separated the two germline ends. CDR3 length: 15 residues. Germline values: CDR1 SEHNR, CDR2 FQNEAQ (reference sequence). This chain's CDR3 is CASSSMLGPGVGYTF. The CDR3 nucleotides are TGTGCCAGCAGCTCCATGCTAGGGCCAGGGGTGGGCTACACCTTC.

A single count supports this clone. In DNA form, the CDR3 reads TGTGCCTGGAGCCCCCCGCAGGGGGAGGCCTATGGCTACACCTTC. It is translated as CAWSPPQGEAYGYTF. V is TRBV30 and J is TRBJ1-2, with TRBD1 identical over 7 bases. CDR3 size: 15 residues. J gave up 4 bases and V 3 bases, and 11 bases lay outside the gene matches. Germline lookup yields CDR1 GTSNPN and CDR2 SVGIG (reference sequence).

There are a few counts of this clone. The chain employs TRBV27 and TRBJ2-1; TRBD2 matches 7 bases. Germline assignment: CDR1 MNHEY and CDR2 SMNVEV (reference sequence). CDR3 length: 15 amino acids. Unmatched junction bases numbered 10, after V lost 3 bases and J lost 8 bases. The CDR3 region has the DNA TGTGCCAGCAGTTTCGGAGCGGGATGGGACGATGAGCAGTTCTTC. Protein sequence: CASSFGAGWDDEQFF.